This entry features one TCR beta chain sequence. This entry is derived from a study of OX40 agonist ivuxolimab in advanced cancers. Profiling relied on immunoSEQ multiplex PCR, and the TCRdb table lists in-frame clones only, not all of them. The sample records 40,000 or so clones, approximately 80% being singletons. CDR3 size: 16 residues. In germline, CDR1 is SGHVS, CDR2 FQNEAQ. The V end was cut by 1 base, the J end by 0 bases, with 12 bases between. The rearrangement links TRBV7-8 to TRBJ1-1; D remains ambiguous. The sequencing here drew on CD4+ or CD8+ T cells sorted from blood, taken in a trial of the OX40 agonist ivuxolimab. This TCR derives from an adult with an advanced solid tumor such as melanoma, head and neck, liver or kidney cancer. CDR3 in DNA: TGTGCCAGCAGCTTAGGGCCCCCGGGGATGAACACTGAAGCTTTCTTT. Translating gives CASSLGPPGMNTEAFF.